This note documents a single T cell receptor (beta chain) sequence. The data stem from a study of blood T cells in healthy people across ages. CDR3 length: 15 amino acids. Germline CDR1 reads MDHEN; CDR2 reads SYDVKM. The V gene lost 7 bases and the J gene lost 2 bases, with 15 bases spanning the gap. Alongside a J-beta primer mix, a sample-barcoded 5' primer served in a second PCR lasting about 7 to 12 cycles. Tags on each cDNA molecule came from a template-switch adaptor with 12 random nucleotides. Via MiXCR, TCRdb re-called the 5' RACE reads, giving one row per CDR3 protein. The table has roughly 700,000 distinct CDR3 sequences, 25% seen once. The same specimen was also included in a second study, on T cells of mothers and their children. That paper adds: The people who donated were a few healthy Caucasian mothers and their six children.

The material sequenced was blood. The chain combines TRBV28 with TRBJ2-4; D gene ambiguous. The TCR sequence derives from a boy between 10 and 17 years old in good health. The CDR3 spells CASNLGVGSKNIQYF. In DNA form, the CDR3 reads TGTGCCAGCAACCTTGGAGTAGGGTCCAAAAACATTCAGTACTTC.